This TCR beta chain was found in a study of T cell clusters in autoimmune cytopenias. The wider study: A median of about 52,000 TRB reads per sample yielded a median around 2,400 distinct clonotypes.

Multiplex touch-down PCR amplified TRB using TRB-A and TRB-B pools in one tube. TCRdb derives one entry per CDR3 protein from the multiplex PCR reads, leaving out DNA. This sample's table has 5,500 to 8,000 distinct CDR3 sequences. This CDR3 comprises 14 residues. Germline values: CDR1 MNHEY, CDR2 SVGEGT. TRB was amplified from roughly 270 ng of peripheral blood genomic DNA per sample. Another study also made use of these data, one on T cell repertoires in aging, cancer and after chemotherapy. That report notes: Clear clonal overlap appeared across healthy donor samples taken over several months to years.

The clonotype originates from a human donor in good health. Sequencing used peripheral blood. V usage is TRBV6-2 or TRBV6-3 and J usage is TRBJ2-2. The CDR3 sequence: CASSYEPNTGELFF.